This TCR beta chain is from a study of cytomegalovirus exposure and HLA in healthy donors. In the study overall: Clustering assigned around 77% of the approximately 430 genotyped donors to the Caucasian-associated ancestry cluster.

The CDR3 has 15 amino acids. Trimming took 0 bases from V and 0 from J, leaving 9 bases between them. Per the germline V gene, CDR1 is SGDLS and CDR2 is YYNGEE. Whole-study results and caveats: A prior analysis recorded that most TCR beta V segments were productive about 90% or about 30% of the time.

The primer mix had 60 Vbeta and 13 Jbeta primers. Sequenced by immunoSEQ multiplex PCR; TCRdb stores in-frame clones only, minus some. The sample consists of about 240,000 clones, roughly 78% of them appearing once. Details on this clone: Antigen unknown.

Sequences were obtained from PBMCs. The chain recombines TRBV9 with TRBJ1-2; D not resolved. The clonotype comes from a boy aged 5-17 years in good health and CMV-seronegative. CDR3 DNA: TGTGCCAGCAGCGTAGCACAGAGAGCTAACTATGGCTACACCTTC. This encodes CASSVAQRANYGYTF. Based on the CDR3 plus reference TRBV9 and TRBJ1-2, the full variable domain is DSGVTQTPKHLITATGQRVTLRCSPRSGDLSVYWYQQSLDQGLQFLIQYYNGEERAKGNILERFSAQQFPDLHSELNLSSLELGDSALYFCASSVAQRANYGYTFGSGTRLTVV.